This entry lists 8 T cell receptor beta chains sequenced from one sample in a study of T cell responses to AZD1222 COVID-19 vaccine. Sequenced by immunoSEQ multiplex PCR; TCRdb stores in-frame clones only, minus some. The sample has 77,000 or so clones, roughly 84% seen once. Here the sequenced sample was peripheral blood, taken 28 days after the second AZD1222 dose. The receptors shown here come from an adult who received the AZD1222 COVID-19 vaccine.

The CDR3 spells CASSLSGARDRSGELFF. CDR3 in DNA: TGCGCCAGCAGCTTGAGCGGGGCCAGGGATCGATCCGGGGAGCTGTTTTTT. This chain connects TRBV5-1 to TRBJ2-2; 7 bases line up with TRBD2. Germline CDR1 and CDR2: SGHRS and YFSETQ. This CDR3 region has 17 residues. V lost 1 base, J lost 6 bases, and 12 bases stayed unmatched.

The chain uses TRBV6-2 or TRBV6-3 and TRBJ1-1; tentative D call: TRBD1 (6 bases). The length of the CDR3 is 16 residues. CDR1 and CDR2 from the germline V gene are MNHEY and SVGEGT. V lost 5 bases to trimming and J lost 4 bases, with 20 bases between them. The CDR3 reads CASSDAGGGRGTEAFF. The CDR3 nucleotides are TGTGCCAGCAGTGACGCCGGGGGCGGCAGGGGCACTGAAGCTTTCTTT.

The CDR3 coding sequence is TGTGCCAGCAGTTGGGACACGAACACTGAAGCTTTCTTT. Translating gives CASSWDTNTEAFF. The rearrangement joins TRBV28 to TRBJ1-1, with a weak D call TRBD1 (6 bases). CDR1 and CDR2 (germline): MDHEN, SYDVKM. The germline V and J ends were trimmed by 4 bases and 1 base, with 7 bases remaining between them. The CDR3 sequence is 13 residues long. The whole variable domain, remainder taken from reference TRBV28 and TRBJ1-1, is DVKVTQSSRYLVKRTGEKVFLECVQDMDHENMFWYRQDPGLGLRLIYFSYDVKMKEKGDIPEGYSVSREKKERFSLILESASTNQTSMYLCASSWDTNTEAFFGQGTRLTVV.

This chain connects TRBV6-2 or TRBV6-3 to TRBJ1-4; the D gene is possibly TRBD1 (5 bases). This CDR3 is 16 amino acids long. Germline loops: CDR1 MNHEY, CDR2 SVGEGT. V was pared by 7 bases and J by 2 bases, with 17 bases between. The CDR3 protein is CASNPSGALTNEKLFF. CDR3 sequence (DNA): TGTGCCAGCAACCCTTCCGGGGCCTTGACTAATGAAAAACTGTTTTTT.

This sequence joins TRBV3-1 (or the pseudogene TRBV3-2) and TRBJ2-7; D gene unclear. Germline CDR1 LGHDT, CDR2 YNNKEL (reference sequence). The CDR3 runs to 17 residues. V was cut by 0 bases and J by 8 bases, with 23 bases left in between. The CDR3 region has the DNA TGTGCCAGCAGCCAAGATGGGGTTTTTCCCTCCCTCACCAAGCAGTACTTC. Its protein is CASSQDGVFPSLTKQYF.

The chain has TRBV4-2 and TRBJ2-7; D perhaps matches TRBD1 (5 bases). CDR3 size: 14 residues. Trimming removed 0 bases at V and 9 bases at J, with 15 bases between. The V gene's germline CDR1 is LGHNA and CDR2 YNFKEQ. CDR3 in DNA: TGTGCCAGCAGCCAAGATGACACAGGATCGACGCAGTACTTC. This translates into CASSQDDTGSTQYF.

This chain uses TRBV19 with TRBJ1-5; TRBD1 aligns across 10 bases. Germline CDR1 LNHDA, CDR2 SQIVND (reference sequence). Unmatched junction bases numbered 3, after V lost 3 bases and J lost 4 bases. The CDR3 is 15 amino acids. CDR3 DNA sequence: TGTGCCAGTAGTATGACAGGGGGCGGGAATCAGCCCCAGCATTTT. As protein: CASSMTGGGNQPQHF.

The V call is TRBV4-2, the J call TRBJ1-1; 10 bases fit TRBD1. This CDR3 comprises 19 residues. Germline trimming cut 0 bases from V and 5 bases from J; bases unmatched to any gene: 15. Per the germline V gene, CDR1 is LGHNA and CDR2 is YNFKEQ. The CDR3: CASSQEFLPGQGGSTEAFF. CDR3 in DNA: TGTGCCAGCAGCCAAGAATTCCTTCCAGGACAGGGGGGATCGACTGAAGCTTTCTTT.